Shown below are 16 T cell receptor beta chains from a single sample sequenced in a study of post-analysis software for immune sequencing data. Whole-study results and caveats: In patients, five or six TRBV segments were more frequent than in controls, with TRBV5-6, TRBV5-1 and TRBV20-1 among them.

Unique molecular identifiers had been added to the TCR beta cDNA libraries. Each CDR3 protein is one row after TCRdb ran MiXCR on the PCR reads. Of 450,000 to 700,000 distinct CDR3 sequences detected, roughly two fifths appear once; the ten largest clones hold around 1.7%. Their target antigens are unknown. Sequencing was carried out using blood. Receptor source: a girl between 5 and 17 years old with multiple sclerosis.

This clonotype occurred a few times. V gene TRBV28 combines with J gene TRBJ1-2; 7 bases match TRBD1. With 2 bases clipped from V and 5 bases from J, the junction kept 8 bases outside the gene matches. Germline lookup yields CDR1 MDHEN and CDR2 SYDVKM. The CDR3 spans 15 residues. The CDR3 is CASSLNTGAPYGYTF. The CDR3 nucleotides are TGTGCCAGCAGTTTAAATACAGGGGCGCCTTATGGCTACACCTTC.

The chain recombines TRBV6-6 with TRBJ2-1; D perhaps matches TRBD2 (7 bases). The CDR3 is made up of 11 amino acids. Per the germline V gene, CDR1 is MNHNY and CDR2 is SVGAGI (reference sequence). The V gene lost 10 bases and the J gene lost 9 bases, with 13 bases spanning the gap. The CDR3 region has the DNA TGTGCCACTAGGAGGGGGGGTGAGCAGTTCTTC. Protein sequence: CATRRGGEQFF.

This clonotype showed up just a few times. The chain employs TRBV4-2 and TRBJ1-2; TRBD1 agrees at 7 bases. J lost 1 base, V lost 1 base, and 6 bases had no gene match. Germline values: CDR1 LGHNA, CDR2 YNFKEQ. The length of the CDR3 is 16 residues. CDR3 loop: CASSQGQGPHNYGYTF. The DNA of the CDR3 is TGTGCCAGCAGCCAAGGACAGGGACCACATAACTATGGCTACACCTTC.

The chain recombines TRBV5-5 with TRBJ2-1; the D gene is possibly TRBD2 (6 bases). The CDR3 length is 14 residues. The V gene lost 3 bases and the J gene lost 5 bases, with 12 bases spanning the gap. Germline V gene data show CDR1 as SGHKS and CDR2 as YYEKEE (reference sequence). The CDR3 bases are TGTGCCAGCAGCTGGGACCGGACTAACAATGAGCAGTTCTTC. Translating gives CASSWDRTNNEQFF.

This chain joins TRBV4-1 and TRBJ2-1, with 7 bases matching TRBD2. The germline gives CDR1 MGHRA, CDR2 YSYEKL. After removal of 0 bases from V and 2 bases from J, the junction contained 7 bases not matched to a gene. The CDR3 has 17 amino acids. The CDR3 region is CASSQDRASGPYNEQFF. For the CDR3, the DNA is TGCGCCAGCAGCCAAGACAGGGCTAGCGGACCCTACAATGAGCAGTTCTTC.

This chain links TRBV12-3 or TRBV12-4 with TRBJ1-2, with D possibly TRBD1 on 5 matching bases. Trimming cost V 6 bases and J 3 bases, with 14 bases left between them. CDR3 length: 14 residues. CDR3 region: CASRGDGWDYGYTF. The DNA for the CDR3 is TGTGCCAGCAGGGGGGACGGCTGGGACTATGGCTACACCTTC.

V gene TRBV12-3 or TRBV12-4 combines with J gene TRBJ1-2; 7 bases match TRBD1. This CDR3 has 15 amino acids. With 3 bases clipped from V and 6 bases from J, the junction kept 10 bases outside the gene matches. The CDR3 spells CASSFANMQGDGYTF. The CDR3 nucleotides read TGTGCCAGCAGTTTCGCTAACATGCAGGGGGATGGCTACACCTTC.

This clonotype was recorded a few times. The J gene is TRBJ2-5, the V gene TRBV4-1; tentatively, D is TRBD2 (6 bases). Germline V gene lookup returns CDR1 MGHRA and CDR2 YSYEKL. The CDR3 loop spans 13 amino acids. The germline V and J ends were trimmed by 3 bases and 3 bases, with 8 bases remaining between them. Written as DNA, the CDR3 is TGCGCCAGCAGCCAGCGGAGGGAAGAGACCCAGTACTTC. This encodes CASSQRREETQYF.

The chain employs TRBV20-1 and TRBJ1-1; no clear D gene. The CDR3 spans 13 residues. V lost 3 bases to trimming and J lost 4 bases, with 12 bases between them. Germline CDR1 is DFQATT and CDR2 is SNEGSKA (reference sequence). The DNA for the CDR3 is TGCAGTGCTAGGAGCGGGAGTGTCACTGAAGCTTTCTTT. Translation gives CSARSGSVTEAFF.

CDR3 bases: TGCAGTGCTAGAGATTGGTACAGGGTCAATCAGCCCCAGCATTTT. It specifies CSARDWYRVNQPQHF. This chain joins TRBV20-1 and TRBJ1-5, with D possibly TRBD1 on 6 matching bases. The ends were cut back, 0 bases at V and 3 bases at J, with 12 bases in the middle. Germline CDR1 reads DFQATT; CDR2 reads SNEGSKA (reference sequence). The CDR3 extends over 15 amino acids.

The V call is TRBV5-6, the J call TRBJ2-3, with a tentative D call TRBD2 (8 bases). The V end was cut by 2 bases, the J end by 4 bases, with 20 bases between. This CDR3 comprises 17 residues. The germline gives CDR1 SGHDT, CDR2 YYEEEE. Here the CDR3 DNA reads TGTGCCAGCAGCTTACGGAGTTACGGGAGGGGGCCAGATACGCAGTATTTT. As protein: CASSLRSYGRGPDTQYF.

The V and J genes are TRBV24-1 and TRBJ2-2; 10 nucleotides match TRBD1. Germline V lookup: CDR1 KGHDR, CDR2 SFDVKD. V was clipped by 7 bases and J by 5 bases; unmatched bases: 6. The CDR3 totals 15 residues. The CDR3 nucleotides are TGTGCCACCAGACCCGGGACAGGGGAAACCGGGGAGCTGTTTTTT. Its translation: CATRPGTGETGELFF.

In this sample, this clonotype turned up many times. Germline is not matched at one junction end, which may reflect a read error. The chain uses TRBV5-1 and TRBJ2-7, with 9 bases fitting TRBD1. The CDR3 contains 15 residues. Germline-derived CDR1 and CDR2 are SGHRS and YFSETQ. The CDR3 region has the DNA TGTGCCAGCAGTTCCGGGACAGGGAGATCCTACGAGCAGTACTTC. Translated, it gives CASSSGTGRSYEQYF.

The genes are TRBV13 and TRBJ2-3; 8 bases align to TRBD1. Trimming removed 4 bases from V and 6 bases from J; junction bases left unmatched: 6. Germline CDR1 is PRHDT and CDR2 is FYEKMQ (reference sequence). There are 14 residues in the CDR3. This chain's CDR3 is CASSSKGDRDTQYF. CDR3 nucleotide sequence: TGTGCCAGCAGCTCAAAAGGGGACAGGGATACGCAGTATTTT.

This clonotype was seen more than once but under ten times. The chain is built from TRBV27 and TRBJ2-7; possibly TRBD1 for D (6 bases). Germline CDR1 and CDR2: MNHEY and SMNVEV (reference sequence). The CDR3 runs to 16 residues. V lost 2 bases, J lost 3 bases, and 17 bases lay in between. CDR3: CASSLGPGQGFYEQYF. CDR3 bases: TGTGCCAGCAGTTTAGGACCGGGACAAGGCTTCTACGAGCAGTACTTC.

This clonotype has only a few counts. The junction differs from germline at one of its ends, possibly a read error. CDR3 bases: TGCGCCAGCAGCTTGGCCGACGGTCAGCCCCAGCATTTT. It yields the protein CASSLADGQPQHF. This chain connects TRBV12-3 or TRBV12-4 to TRBJ1-5, with D unclear. The CDR3 contains 13 residues.